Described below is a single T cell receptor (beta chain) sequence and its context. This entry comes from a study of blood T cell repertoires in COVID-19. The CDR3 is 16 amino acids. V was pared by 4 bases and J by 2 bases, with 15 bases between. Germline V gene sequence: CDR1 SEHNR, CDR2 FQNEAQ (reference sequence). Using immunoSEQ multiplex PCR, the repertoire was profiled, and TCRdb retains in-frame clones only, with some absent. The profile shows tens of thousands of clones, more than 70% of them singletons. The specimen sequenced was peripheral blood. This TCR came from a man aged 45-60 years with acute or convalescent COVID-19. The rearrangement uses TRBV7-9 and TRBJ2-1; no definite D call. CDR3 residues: CASSSTKGDPYNEQFF. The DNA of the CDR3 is TGTGCCAGCAGCTCCACAAAAGGAGATCCCTACAATGAGCAGTTCTTC.